This is a list of T cell receptor beta chains from one sample in a study of Graves' ophthalmopathy and Graves' hyperthyroidism. Each CDR3 protein gets one entry after TCRdb re-called the multiplex PCR reads with MiXCR. The sample carries 340,000 or so distinct CDR3 sequences, roughly a sixth recorded once. Sequenced material: peripheral blood. These TCRs come from an adult man with Graves' ophthalmopathy. The conserved cysteine and the conserved F or W are not part of the CDR3 here.

J,V,CDR3
TRBJ1-5,TRBV10-3,AISEGTADQPQH
TRBJ2-7,TRBV7-9,ASSSNYEQC
TRBJ2-7,TRBV5-1,ASSLEQGLVEQY
TRBJ2-2,TRBV11-2,ASSLVRGSGELF
TRBJ2-2,TRBV12-3/TRBV12-4,ASSPGTVTNTGELF
TRBJ1-6,TRBV6-1,ASRKTVSSYNSPLH
TRBJ2-7,TRBV5-1,ASTYLSGSSEQY
TRBJ2-5,TRBV28,ASSPGVEETQY
TRBJ1-1,TRBV15,ATSPRGANTEAF
TRBJ2-6,TRBV11-1,ASSPTGGSGANVLT